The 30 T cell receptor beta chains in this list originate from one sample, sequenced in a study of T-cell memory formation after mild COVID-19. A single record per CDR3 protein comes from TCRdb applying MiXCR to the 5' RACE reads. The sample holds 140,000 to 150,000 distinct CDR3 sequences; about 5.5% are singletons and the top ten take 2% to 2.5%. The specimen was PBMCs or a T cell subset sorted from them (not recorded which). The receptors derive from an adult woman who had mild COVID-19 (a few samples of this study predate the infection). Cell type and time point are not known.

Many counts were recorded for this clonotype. As DNA, the CDR3 is TGTGCCAGCAGTTACCGTTCGGGAGGGCCAGTCTATGAGCAGTTCTTC. Its protein is CASSYRSGGPVYEQFF. The chain employs TRBV6-5 and TRBJ2-1; 8 nucleotides align to TRBD2. Germline V gene data show CDR1 as MNHEY and CDR2 as SVGAGI. This CDR3 contains 16 residues. V shed 2 bases and J 8 bases; nucleotides not matched to a gene: 11.

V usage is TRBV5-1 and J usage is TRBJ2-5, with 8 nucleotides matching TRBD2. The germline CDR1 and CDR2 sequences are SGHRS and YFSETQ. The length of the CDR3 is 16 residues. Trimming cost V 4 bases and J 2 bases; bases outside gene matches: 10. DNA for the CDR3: TGCGCCAGCAGCCCGGGGGGGGCCTGGGCACAAGAGACCCAGTACTTC. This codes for CASSPGGAWAQETQYF.

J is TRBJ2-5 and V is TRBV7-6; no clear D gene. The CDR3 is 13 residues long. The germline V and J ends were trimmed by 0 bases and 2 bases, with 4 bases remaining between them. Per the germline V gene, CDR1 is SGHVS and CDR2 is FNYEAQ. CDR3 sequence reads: CASSLARQETQYF. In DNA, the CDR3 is TGTGCCAGCAGCTTAGCTCGACAAGAGACCCAGTACTTC.

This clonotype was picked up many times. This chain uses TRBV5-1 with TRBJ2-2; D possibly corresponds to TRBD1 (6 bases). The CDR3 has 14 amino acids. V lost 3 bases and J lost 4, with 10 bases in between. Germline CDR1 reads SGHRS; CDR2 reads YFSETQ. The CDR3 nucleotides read TGCGCCAGCAGCTCCTCAGGGGTCACCGGGGAGCTGTTTTTT. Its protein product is CASSSSGVTGELFF.

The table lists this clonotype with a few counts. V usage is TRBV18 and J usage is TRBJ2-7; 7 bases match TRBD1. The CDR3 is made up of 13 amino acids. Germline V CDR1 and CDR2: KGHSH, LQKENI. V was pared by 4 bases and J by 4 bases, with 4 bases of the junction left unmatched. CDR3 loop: CASSRMTGYEQYF. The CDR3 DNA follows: TGTGCCAGCTCACGGATGACAGGGTACGAGCAGTACTTC.

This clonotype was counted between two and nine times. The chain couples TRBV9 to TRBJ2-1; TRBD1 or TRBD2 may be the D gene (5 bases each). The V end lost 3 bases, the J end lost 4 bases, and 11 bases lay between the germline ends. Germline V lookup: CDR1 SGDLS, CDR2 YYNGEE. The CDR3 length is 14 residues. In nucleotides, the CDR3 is TGTGCCAGCAGCGGTTCGGGACCTTACAATGAGCAGTTCTTC. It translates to CASSGSGPYNEQFF.

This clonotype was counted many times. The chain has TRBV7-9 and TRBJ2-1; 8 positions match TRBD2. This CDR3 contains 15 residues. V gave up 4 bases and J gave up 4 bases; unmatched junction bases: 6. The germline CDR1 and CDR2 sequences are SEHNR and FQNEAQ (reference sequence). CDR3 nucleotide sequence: TGTGCCAGCAGCTATACTAGCGGAAGATACAATGAGCAGTTCTTC. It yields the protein CASSYTSGRYNEQFF.

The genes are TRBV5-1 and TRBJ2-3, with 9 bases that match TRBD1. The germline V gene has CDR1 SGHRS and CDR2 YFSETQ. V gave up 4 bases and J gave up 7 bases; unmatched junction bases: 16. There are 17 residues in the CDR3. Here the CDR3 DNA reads TGCGCCAGCAGCACCGGACAAGGACAGGGGACCTACAATACGCAGTATTTT. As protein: CASSTGQGQGTYNTQYF.

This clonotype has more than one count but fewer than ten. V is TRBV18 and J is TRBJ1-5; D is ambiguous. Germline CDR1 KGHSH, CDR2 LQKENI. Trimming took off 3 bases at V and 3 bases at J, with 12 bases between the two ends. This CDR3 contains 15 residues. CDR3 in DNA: TGTGCCAGCTCACCCTTTCGGGCAGACAATCAGCCCCAGCATTTT. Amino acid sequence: CASSPFRADNQPQHF. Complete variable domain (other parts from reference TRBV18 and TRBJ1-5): NAGVMQNPRHLVRRRGQEARLRCSPMKGHSHVYWYRQLPEEGLKFMVYLQKENIIDESGMPKERFSAEFPKEGPSILRIQQVVRGDSAAYFCASSPFRADNQPQHFGDGTRLSIL.

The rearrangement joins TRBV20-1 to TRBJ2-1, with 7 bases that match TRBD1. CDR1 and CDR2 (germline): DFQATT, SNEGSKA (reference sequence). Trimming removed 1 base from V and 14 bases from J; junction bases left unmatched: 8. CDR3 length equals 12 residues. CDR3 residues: CSARAPGGQKFF. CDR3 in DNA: TGCAGTGCTAGAGCCCCTGGGGGACAGAAGTTCTTC.

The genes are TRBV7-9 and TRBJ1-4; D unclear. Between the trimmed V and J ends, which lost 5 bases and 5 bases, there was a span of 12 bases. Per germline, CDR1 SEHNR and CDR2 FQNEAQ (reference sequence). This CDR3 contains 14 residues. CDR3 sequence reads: CASSALDHNEKLFF. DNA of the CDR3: TGTGCCAGCAGCGCGTTAGACCACAATGAAAAACTGTTTTTT.

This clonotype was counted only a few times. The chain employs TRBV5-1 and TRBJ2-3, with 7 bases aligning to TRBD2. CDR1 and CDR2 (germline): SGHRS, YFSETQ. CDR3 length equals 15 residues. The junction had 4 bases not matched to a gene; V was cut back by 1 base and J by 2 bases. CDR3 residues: CASSLSGTNTDTQYF. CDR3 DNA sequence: TGCGCCAGCAGCTTGAGCGGGACTAACACAGATACGCAGTATTTT.

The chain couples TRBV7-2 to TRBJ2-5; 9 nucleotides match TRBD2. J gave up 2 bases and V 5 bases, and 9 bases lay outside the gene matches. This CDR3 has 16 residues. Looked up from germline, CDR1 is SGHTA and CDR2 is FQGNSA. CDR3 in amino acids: CASSPDRTSAQETQYF. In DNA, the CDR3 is TGTGCCAGCAGCCCGGACCGGACTAGCGCTCAAGAGACCCAGTACTTC. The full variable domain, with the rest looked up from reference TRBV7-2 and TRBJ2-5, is GAGVSQSPSNKVTEKGKDVELRCDPISGHTALYWYRQSLGQGLEFLIYFQGNSAPDKSGLPSDRFSAERTGGSVSTLTIQRTQQEDSAVYLCASSPDRTSAQETQYFGPGTRLLVL.

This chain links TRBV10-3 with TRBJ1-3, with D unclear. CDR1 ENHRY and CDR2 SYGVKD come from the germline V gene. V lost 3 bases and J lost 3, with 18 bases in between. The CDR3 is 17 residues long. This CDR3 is CAISEDSGLKYGNTIYF. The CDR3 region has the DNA TGTGCCATCAGTGAAGATTCGGGGTTGAAGTATGGAAACACCATATATTTT.

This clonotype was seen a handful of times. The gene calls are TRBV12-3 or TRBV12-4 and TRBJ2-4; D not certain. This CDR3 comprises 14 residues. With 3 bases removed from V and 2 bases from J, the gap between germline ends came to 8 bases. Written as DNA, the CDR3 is TGTGCCAGCAGTTTTGCGGCCACCAAAAACATTCAGTACTTC. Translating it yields CASSFAATKNIQYF.

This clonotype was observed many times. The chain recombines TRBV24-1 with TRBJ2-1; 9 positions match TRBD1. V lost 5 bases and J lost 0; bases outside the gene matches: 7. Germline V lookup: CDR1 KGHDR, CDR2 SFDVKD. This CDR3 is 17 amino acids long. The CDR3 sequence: CATSGNRGPVSYNEQFF. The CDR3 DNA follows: TGTGCCACCAGTGGTAACAGGGGGCCAGTCTCCTACAATGAGCAGTTCTTC.

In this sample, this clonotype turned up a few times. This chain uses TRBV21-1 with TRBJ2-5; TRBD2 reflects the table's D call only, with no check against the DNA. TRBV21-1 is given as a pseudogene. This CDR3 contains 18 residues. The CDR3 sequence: CASSKVNLWGGQDETQYF. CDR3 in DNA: TGTGCCAGCAGCAAAGTAAATTTGTGGGGTGGGCAAGACGAGACCCAGTACTTC.

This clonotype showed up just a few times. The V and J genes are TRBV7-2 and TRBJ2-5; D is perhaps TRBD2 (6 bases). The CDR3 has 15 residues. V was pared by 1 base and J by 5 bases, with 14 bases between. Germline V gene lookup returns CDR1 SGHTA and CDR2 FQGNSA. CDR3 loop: CASSLVYGAGETQYF. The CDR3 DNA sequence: TGTGCCAGCAGCTTAGTATATGGGGCGGGGGAGACCCAGTACTTC.

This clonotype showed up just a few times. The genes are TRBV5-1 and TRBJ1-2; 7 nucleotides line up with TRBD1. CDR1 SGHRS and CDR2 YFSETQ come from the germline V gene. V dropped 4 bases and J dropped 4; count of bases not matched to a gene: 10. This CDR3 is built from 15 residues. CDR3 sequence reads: CASSPGQNPGYGYTF. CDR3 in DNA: TGCGCCAGCAGCCCGGGACAGAACCCCGGCTATGGCTACACCTTC. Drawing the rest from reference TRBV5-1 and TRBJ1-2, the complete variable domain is KAGVTQTPRYLIKTRGQQVTLSCSPISGHRSVSWYQQTPGQGLQFLFEYFSETQRNKGNFPGRFSGRQFSNSRSEMNVSTLELGDSALYLCASSPGQNPGYGYTFGSGTRLTVV.

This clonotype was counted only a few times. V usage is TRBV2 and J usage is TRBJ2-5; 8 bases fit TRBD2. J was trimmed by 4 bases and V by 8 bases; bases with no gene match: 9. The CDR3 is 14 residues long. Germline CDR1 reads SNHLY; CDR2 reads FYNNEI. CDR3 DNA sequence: TGTGCCAGCGATTGGCGGGCGGGGGGAGAGACCCAGTACTTC. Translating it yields CASDWRAGGETQYF.

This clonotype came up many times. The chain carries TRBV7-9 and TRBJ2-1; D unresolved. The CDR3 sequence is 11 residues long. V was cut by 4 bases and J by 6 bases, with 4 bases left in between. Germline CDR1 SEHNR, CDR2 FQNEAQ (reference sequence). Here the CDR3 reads CASSYSNEQFF. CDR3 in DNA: TGTGCCAGCAGCTACTCCAATGAGCAGTTCTTC.

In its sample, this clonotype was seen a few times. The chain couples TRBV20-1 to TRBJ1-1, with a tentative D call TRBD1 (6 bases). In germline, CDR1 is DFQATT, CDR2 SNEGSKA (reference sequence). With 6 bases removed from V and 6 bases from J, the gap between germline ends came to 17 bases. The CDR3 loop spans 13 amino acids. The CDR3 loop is CSAQGSPRAEAFF. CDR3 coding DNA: TGCAGTGCCCAGGGGAGCCCGAGGGCTGAAGCTTTCTTT.

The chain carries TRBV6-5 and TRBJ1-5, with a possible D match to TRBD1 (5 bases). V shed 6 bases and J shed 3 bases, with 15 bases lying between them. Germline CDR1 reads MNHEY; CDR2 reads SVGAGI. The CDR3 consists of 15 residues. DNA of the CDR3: TGTGCCAGCAGACCTTTCGGGGCTACCAATCAGCCCCAGCATTTT. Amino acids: CASRPFGATNQPQHF.

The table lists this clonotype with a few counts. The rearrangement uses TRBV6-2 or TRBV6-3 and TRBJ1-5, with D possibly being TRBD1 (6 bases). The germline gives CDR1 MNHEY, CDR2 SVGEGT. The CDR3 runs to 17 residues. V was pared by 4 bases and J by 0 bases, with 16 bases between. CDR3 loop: CASSSHAQGYSNQPQHF. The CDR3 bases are TGTGCCAGCAGTTCCCACGCGCAGGGGTATAGCAATCAGCCCCAGCATTTT.

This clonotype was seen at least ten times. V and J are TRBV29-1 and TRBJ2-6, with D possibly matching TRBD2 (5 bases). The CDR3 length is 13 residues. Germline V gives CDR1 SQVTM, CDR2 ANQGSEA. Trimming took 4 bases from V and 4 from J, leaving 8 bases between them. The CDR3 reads CSVGGKGANVLTF. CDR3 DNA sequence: TGCAGCGTTGGAGGGAAAGGGGCCAACGTCCTGACTTTC.

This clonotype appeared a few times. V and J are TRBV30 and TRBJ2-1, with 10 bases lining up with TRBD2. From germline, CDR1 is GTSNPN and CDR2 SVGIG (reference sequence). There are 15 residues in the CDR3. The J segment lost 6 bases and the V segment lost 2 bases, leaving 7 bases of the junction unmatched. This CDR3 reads CAWSPQLAGSNEQFF. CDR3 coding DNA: TGTGCCTGGAGTCCCCAACTAGCGGGGTCCAATGAGCAGTTCTTC. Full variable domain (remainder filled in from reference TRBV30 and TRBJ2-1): SQTIHQWPATLVQPVGSPLSLECTVEGTSNPNLYWYRQAAGRGLQLLFYSVGIGQISSEVPQNLSASRPQDRQFILSSKKLLLSDSGFYLCAWSPQLAGSNEQFFGPGTRLTVL.

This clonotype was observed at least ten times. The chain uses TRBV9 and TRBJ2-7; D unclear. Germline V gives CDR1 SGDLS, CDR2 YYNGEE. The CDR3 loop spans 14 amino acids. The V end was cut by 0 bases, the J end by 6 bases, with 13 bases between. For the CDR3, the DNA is TGTGCCAGCAGCGTAGACGCCACCCTCGGCGAGCAGTACTTC. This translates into CASSVDATLGEQYF. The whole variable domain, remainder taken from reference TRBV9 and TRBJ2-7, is DSGVTQTPKHLITATGQRVTLRCSPRSGDLSVYWYQQSLDQGLQFLIQYYNGEERAKGNILERFSAQQFPDLHSELNLSSLELGDSALYFCASSVDATLGEQYFGPGTRLTVT.

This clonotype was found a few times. In DNA, the CDR3 is TGTGCCACCAGAGGACTAGCGGGACCCGGGGAGCTGTTTTTT. Its protein product is CATRGLAGPGELFF. The chain joins TRBV24-1 to TRBJ2-2, with 12 bases lining up with TRBD2. The V gene end was trimmed by 7 bases and the J gene end by 6 bases; junction bases not matched to a gene: 2. The CDR3 is 14 residues long. CDR1 KGHDR and CDR2 SFDVKD come from the germline V gene.

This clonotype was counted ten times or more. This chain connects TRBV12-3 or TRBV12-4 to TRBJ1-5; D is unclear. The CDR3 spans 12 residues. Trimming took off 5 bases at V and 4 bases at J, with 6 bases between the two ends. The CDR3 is CASSPYNQPQHF. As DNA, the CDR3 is TGTGCCAGCAGTCCGTATAATCAGCCCCAGCATTTT.

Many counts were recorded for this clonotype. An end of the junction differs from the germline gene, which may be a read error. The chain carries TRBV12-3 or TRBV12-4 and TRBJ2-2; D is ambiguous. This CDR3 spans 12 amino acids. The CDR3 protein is CASSLNTGELFF. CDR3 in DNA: TGCGCCAGCAGCCTGAACACCGGGGAGCTGTTTTTT.